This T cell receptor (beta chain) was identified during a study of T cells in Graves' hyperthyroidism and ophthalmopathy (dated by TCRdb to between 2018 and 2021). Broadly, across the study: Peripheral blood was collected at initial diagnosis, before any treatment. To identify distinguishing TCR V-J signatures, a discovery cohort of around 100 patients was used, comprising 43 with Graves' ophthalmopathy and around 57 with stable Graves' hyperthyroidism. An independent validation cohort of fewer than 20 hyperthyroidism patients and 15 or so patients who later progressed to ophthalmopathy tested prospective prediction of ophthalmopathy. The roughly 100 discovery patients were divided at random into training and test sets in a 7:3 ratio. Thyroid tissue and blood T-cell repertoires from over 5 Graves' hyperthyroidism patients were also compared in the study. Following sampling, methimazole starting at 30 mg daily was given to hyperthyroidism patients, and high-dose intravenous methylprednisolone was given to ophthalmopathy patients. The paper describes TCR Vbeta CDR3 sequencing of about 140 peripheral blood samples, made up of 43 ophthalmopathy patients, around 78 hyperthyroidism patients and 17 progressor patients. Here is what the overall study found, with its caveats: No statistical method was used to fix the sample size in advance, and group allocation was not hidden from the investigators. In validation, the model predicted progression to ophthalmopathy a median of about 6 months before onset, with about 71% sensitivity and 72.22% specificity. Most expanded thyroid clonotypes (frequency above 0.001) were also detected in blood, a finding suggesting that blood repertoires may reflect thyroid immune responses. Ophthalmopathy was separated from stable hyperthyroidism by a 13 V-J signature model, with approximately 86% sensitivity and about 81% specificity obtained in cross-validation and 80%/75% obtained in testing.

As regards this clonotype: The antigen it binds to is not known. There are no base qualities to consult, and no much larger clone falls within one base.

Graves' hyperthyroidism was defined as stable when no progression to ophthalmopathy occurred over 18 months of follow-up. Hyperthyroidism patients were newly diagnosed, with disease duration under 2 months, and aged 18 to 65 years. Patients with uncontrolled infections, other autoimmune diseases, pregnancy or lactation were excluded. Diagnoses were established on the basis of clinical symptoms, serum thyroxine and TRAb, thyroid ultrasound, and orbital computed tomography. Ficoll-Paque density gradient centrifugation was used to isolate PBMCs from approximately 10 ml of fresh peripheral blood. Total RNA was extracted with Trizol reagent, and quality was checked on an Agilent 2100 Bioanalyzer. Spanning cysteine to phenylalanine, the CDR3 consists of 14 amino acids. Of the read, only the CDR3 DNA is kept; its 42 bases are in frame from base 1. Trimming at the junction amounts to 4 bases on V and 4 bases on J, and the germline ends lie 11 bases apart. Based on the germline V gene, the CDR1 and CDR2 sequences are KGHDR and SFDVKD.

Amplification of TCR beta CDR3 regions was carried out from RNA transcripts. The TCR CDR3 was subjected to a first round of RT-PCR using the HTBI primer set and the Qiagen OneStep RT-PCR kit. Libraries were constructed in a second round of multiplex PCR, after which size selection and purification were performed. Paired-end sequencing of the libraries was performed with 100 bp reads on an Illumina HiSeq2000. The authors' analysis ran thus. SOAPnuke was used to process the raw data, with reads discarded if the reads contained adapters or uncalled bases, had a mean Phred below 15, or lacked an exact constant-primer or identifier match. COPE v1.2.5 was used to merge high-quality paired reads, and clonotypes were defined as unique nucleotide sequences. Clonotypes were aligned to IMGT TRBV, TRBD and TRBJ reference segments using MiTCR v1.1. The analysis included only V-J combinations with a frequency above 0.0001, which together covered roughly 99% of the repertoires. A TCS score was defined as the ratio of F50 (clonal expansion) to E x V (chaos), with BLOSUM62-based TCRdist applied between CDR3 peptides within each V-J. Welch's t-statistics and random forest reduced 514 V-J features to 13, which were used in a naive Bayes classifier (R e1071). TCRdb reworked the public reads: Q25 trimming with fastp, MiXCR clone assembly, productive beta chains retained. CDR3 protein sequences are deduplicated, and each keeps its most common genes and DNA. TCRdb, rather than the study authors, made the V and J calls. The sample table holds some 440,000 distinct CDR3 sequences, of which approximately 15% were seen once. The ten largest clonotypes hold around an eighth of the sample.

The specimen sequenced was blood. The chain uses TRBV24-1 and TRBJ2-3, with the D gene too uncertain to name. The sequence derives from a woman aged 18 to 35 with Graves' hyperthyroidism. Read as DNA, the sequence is TGTGCCACCAGTGAGGGCGGTGGCCCAGATACGCAGTATTTT. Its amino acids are CATSEGGGPDTQYF.